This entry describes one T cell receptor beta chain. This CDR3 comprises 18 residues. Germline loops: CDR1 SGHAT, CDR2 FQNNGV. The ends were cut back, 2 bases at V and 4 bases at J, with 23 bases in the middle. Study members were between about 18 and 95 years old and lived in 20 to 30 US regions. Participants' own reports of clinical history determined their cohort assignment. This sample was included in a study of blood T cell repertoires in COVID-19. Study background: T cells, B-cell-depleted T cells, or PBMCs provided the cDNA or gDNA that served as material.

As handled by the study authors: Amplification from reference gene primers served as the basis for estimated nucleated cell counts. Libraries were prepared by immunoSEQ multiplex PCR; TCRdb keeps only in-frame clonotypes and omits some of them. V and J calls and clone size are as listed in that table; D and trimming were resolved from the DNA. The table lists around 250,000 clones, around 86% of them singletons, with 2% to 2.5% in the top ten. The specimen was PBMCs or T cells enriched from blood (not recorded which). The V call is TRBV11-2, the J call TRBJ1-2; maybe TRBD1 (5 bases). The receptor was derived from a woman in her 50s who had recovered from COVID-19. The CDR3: CASSLTGGGVELIYGYTF. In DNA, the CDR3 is TGTGCCAGCAGCTTAACGGGGGGAGGGGTGGAACTAATCTATGGCTACACCTTC. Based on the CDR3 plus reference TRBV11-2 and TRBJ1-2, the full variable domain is EAGVAQSPRYKIIEKRQSVAFWCNPISGHATLYWYQQILGQGPKLLIQFQNNGVVDDSQLPKDRFSAERLKGVDSTLKIQPAKLEDSAVYLCASSLTGGGVELIYGYTFGSGTRLTVV.